The clone carrying this T cell receptor (beta chain) was observed a handful of times. Its antigen is still unknown. The Oncomine TCR Beta short-read assay sequenced DNA from cultured CD4+ T cells. TCRdb analysed the PCR reads with MiXCR anew, one entry per CDR3 protein. The table has about 18,000 distinct CDR3 sequences, just under 45% seen once. Losses at the gene ends were 1 base for V and 6 bases for J; bases not matched to a gene: 10. Germline assignment: CDR1 LNHDA and CDR2 SQIVND (reference sequence). This CDR3 is built from 16 residues. Treatment: roughly ten-day PBMC culture with coronavirus spike peptide pools or control peptides (ViraFEST assay). Dates of positive PCR ran from March to December 2020, before US Alpha, Beta and Delta variants. The entry originates in a study of vaccination and CD4 T cells after COVID-19. The overall study: The convalescent group had six males, four females, seven Caucasians, two Asians, one multiracial. Ranging from 14 to 241, the interval between dose two and post-vaccine sampling had a median of roughly 2.5 months.

The J gene is TRBJ1-2, the V gene TRBV19, with TRBD1 matching 8 bases. The sample consisted of CD4+ T cells from blood, cultured in vitro, taken after SARS-CoV-2 vaccination. The source of this sequence is a human donor who had recovered from COVID-19. CDR3 coding DNA: TGTGCCAGTAGTATAGGATCAGGGGGCCCCCCACATGGCTACACCTTC. Protein: CASSIGSGGPPHGYTF.